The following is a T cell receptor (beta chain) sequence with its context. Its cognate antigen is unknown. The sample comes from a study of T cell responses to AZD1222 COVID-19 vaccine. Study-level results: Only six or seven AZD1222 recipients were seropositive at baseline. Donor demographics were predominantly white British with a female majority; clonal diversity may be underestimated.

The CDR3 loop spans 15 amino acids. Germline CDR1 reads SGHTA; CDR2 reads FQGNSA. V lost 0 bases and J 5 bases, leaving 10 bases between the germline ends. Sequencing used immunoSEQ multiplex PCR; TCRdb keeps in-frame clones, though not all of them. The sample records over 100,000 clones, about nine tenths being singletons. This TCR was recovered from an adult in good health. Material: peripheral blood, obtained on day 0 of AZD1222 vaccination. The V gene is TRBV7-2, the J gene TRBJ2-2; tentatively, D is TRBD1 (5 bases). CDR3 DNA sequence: TGTGCCAGCAGCTTAGCAGTCAGGGAAACCGGGGAGCTGTTTTTT. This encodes CASSLAVRETGELFF.